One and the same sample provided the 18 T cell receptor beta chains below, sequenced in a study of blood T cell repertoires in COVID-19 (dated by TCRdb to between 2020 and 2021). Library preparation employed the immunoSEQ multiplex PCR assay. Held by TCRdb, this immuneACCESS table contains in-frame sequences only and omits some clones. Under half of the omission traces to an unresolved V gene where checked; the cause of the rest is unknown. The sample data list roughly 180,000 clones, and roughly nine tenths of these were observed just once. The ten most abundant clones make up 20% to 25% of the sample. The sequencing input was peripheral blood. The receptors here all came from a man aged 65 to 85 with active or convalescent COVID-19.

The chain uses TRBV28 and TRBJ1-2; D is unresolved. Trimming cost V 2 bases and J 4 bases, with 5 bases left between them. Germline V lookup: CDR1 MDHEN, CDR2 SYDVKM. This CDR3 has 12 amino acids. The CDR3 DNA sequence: TGTGCCAGCAGTTTACGCGGCTATGGCTACACCTTC. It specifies CASSLRGYGYTF.

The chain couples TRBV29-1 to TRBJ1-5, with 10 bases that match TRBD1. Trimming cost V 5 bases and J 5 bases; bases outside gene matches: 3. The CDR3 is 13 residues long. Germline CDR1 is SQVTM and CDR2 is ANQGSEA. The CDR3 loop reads CSVRDRGYQPQHF. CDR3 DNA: TGCAGCGTTCGGGACAGGGGTTATCAGCCCCAGCATTTT. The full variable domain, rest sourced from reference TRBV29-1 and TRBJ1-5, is SAVISQKPSRDICQRGTSLTIQCQVDSQVTMMFWYRQQPGQSLTLIATANQGSEATYESGFVIDKFPISRPNLTFSTLTVSNMSPEDSSIYLCSVRDRGYQPQHFGDGTRLSIL.

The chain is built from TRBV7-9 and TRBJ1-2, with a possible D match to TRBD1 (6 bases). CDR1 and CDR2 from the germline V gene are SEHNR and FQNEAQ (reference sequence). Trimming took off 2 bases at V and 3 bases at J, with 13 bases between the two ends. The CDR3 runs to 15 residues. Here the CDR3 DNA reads TGTGCCAGCAGCTTACTCCGGGACACCGACTATGGCTACACCTTC. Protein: CASSLLRDTDYGYTF. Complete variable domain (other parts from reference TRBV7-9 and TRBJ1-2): DTGVSQNPRHKITKRGQNVTFRCDPISEHNRLYWYRQTLGQGPEFLTYFQNEAQLEKSRLLSDRFSAERPKGSFSTLEIQRTEQGDSAMYLCASSLLRDTDYGYTFGSGTRLTVV.

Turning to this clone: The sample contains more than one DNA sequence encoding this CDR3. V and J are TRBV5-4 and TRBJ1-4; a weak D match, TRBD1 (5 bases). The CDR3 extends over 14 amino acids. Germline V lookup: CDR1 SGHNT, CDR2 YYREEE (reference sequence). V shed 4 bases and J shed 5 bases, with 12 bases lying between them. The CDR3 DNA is TGTGCCAGCAGCCCGGGGGGGGGAAATGAAAAACTGTTTTTT. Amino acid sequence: CASSPGGGNEKLFF.

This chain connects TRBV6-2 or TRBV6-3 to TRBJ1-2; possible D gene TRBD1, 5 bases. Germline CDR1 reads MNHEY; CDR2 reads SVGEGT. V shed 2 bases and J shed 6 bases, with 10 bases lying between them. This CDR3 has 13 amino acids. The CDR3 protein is CASSYRGRHGYTF. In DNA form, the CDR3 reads TGTGCCAGCAGTTACCGGGGGAGGCATGGCTACACCTTC.

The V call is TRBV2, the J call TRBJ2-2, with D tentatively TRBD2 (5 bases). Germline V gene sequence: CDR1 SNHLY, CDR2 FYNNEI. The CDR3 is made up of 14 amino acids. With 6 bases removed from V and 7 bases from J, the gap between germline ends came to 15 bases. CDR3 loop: CASRRAPGVGELFF. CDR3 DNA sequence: TGTGCCAGCAGGAGGGCACCCGGGGTCGGGGAGCTGTTTTTT.

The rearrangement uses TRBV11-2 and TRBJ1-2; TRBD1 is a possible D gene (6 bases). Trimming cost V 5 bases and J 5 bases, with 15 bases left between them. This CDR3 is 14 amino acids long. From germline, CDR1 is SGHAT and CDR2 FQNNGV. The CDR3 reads CASSGRGAPYGYTF. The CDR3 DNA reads TGTGCCAGCAGCGGCCGGGGGGCCCCTTATGGCTACACCTTC.

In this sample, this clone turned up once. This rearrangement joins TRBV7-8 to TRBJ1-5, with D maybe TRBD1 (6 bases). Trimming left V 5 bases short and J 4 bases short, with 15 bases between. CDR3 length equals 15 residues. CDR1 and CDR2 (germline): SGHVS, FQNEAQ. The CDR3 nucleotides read TGTGCCAGCAGCCCCGAAGGGACAAGAAATCAGCCCCAGCATTTT. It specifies CASSPEGTRNQPQHF.

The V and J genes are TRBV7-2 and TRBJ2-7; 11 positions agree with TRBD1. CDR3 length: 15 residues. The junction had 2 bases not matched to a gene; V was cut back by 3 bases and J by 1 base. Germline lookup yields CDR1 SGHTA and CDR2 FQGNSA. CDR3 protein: CASSFGTGGSYEQYF. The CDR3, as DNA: TGTGCCAGCAGCTTCGGGACAGGGGGGTCCTACGAGCAGTACTTC.

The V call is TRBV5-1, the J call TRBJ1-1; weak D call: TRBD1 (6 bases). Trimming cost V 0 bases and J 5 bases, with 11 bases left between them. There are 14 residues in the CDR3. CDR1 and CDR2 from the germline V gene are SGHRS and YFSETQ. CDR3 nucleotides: TGCGCCAGCAGCTTGGATGGGGGGGCGACTGAAGCTTTCTTT. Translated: CASSLDGGATEAFF.

The CDR3 DNA follows: TGTGCCACGCCGCCCGGACTAGCGGGAGCGTGGGAGCAGTACTTC. Residues: CATPPGLAGAWEQYF. The chain recombines TRBV24-1 with TRBJ2-7, with 13 nucleotides matching TRBD2. J was trimmed by 7 bases and V by 10 bases; bases with no gene match: 12. The CDR3 is 15 residues long. Germline assignment: CDR1 KGHDR and CDR2 SFDVKD.

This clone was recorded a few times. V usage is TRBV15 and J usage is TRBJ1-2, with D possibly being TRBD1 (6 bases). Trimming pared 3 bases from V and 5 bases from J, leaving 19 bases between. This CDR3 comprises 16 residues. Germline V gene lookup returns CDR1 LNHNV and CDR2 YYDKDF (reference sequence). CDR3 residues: CATSSLAGGQKYGYTF. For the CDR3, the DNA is TGTGCCACCAGCAGCTTGGCTGGGGGACAAAAGTATGGCTACACCTTC.

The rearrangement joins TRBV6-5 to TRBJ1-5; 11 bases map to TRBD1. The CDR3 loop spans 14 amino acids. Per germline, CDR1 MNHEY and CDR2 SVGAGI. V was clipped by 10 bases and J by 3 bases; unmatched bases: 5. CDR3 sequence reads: CATRTGGNNQPQHF. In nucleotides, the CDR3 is TGTGCCACCCGGACAGGGGGCAACAATCAGCCCCAGCATTTT.

DNA of the CDR3: TGTGCCAGCAGTTCCCACTTAATTCGCACTGAAGCTTTCTTT. Protein product: CASSSHLIRTEAFF. The V call is TRBV11-1, the J call TRBJ1-1; no definite D call. Trimming left V 6 bases short and J 4 bases short, with 15 bases between. Germline V gives CDR1 SGHAT, CDR2 FQDESV (reference sequence). The CDR3 totals 14 residues.

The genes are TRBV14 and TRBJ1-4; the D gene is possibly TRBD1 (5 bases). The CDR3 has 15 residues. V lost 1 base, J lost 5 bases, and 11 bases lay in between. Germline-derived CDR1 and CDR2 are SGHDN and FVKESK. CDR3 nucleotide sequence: TGTGCCAGCAGCCAAGTGCAGGGCTGGAATGAAAAACTGTTTTTT. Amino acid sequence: CASSQVQGWNEKLFF.

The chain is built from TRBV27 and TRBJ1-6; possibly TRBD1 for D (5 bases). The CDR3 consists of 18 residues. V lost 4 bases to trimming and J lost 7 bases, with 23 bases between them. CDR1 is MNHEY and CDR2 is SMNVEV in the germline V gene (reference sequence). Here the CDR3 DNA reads TGTGCCAGCAGTTCCCTAGGTCAGGGAATTGTTATGAATTCACCCCTCCACTTT. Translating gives CASSSLGQGIVMNSPLHF.

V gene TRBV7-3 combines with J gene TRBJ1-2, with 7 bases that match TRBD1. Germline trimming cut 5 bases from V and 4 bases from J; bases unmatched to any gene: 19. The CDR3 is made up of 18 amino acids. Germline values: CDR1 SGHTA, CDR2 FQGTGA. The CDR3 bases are TGTGCCAGCAGCCTGACTAACCCTGGGACAGACGTGGGCTATGGCTACACCTTC. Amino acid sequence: CASSLTNPGTDVGYGYTF.

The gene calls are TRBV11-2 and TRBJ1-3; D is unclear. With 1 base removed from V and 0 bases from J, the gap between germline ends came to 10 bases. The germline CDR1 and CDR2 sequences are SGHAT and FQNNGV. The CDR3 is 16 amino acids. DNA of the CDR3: TGTGCCAGCAGCTTAGTTGCGGGGAGCTCTGGAAACACCATATATTTT. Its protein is CASSLVAGSSGNTIYF.